This note documents a single TCR beta chain sequence. The antigen is not known. CDR1 is SGDLS and CDR2 is YYNGEE in the germline V gene. The CDR3 consists of 14 residues. V lost 2 bases to trimming and J lost 5 bases, with 13 bases between them. The data derive from a study of OX40 agonist ivuxolimab in advanced cancers. Study summary: Clinicians treated patients with ivuxolimab, an agonistic anti-OX40 (CD134) antibody. Dose-escalation subjects each had hepatocellular carcinoma, melanoma, renal cell or head and neck cancer.

Overall study findings and caveats: At 0.1 to 3.0 mg/kg and by week 6, CD4+ and CD8+ T cells in the blood had expanded clonally.

Only in-frame clones appear in the TCRdb table, and some are missing; sequencing was by immunoSEQ multiplex PCR. The sample shows 75,000 to 95,000 clones, about 90% of them seen only once. This TCR was recovered from an adult with an advanced solid tumor such as melanoma, head and neck, liver or kidney cancer. The rearrangement uses TRBV9 and TRBJ2-5; D gene unclear. This specimen consisted of CD4+ or CD8+ T cells sorted from blood, obtained in a trial of the OX40 agonist ivuxolimab. This CDR3 reads CASSVGPVRETQYF. CDR3 sequence (DNA): TGTGCCAGCAGCGTCGGACCCGTTAGGGAGACCCAGTACTTC.